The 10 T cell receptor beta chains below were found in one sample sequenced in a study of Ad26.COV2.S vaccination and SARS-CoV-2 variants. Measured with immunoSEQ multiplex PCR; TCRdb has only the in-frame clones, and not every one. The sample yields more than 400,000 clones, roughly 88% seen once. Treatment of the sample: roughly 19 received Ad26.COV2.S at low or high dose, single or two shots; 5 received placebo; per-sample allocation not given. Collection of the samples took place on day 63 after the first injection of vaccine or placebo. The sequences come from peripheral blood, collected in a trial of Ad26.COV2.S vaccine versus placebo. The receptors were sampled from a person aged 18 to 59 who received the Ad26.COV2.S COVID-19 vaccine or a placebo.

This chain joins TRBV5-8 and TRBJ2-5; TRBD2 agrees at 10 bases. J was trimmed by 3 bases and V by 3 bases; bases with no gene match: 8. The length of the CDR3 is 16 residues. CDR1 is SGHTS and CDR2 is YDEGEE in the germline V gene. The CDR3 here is CASSSLRTSGEETQYF. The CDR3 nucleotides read TGTGCCAGCAGCTCGCTTCGGACTAGCGGAGAAGAGACCCAGTACTTC.

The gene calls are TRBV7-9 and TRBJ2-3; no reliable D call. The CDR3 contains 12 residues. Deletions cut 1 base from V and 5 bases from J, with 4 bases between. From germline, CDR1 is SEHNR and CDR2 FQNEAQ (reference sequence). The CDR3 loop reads CASSLVEDTQYF. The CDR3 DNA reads TGTGCCAGCAGCTTAGTGGAAGATACGCAGTATTTT.

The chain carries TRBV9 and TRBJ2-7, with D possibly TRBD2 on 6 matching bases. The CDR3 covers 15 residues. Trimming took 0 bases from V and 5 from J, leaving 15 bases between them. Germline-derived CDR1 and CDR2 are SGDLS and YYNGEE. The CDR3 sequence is CASSVGSGEYHEQYF. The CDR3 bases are TGTGCCAGCAGCGTAGGGTCGGGAGAATACCACGAGCAGTACTTC.

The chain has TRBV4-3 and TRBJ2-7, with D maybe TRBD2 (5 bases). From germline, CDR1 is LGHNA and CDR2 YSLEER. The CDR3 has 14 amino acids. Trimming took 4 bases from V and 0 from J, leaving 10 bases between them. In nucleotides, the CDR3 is TGCGCCAGCAGCCGGACGGAGGTCTCCTACGAGCAGTACTTC. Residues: CASSRTEVSYEQYF.

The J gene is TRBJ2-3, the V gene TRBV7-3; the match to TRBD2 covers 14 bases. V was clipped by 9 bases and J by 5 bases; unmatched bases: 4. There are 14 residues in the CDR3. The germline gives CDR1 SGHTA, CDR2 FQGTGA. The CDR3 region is CASGLAGGGDTQYF. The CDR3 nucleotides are TGTGCCAGTGGACTAGCGGGAGGAGGAGATACGCAGTATTTT.

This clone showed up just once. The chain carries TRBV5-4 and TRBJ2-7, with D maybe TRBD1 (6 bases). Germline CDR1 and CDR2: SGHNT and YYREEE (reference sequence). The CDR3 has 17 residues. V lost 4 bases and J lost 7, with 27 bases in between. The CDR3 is CASSQTAGLRGGTEQYF. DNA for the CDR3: TGTGCCAGCAGCCAAACCGCAGGGTTAAGGGGTGGGACAGAGCAGTACTTC. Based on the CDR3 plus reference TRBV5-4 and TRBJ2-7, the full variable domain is ETGVTQSPTHLIKTRGQQVTLRCSSQSGHNTVSWYQQALGQGPQFIFQYYREEENGRGNFPPRFSGLQFPNYSSELNVNALELDDSALYLCASSQTAGLRGGTEQYFGPGTRLTVT.

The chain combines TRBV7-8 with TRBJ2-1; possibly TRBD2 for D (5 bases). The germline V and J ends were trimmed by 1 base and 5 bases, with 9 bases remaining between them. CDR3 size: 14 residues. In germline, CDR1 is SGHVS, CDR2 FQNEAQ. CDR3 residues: CASSLGGFDNEQFF. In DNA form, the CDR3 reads TGTGCCAGCAGCTTAGGCGGGTTCGACAATGAGCAGTTCTTC.

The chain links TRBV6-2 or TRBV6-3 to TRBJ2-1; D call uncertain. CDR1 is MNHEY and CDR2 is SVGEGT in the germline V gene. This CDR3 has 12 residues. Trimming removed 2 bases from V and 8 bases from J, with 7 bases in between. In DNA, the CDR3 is TGTGCCAGCAGTTACGGGCGCGATGAGCAGTTCTTC. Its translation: CASSYGRDEQFF.

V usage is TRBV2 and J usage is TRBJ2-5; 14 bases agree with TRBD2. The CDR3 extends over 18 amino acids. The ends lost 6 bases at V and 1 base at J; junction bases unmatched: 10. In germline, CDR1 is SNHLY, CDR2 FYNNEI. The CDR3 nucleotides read TGTGCCAGCAGCCCCAGACTAGCGGGAGGGCTTGGCCAAGAGACCCAGTACTTC. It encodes CASSPRLAGGLGQETQYF.

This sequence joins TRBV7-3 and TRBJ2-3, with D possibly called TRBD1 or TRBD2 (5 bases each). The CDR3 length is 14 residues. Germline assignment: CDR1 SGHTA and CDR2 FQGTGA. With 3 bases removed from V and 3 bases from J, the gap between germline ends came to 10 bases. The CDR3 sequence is CASSFEGRTDTQYF. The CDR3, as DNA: TGTGCCAGCAGCTTCGAGGGACGTACAGATACGCAGTATTTT.